This is a list of T cell receptor beta chains from one sample in a study of blood T cell repertoires in COVID-19. The protocol was immunoSEQ multiplex PCR, while the TCRdb copy is restricted to in-frame clones and leaves out a portion. Of about 400,000 clones in the sample, 75% to 90% are singletons; the top ten hold 7% to 7.5%. The sequenced sample was peripheral blood. These receptors were taken from a woman aged 55-75 years with COVID-19, enrolled during active disease. CDR3s include the opening cysteine and the closing phenylalanine or tryptophan. A D gene is named only where the DNA matches it firmly. Size values are once, few and many counts, or a class for expanded clones, and some rows have none.

CDR3 DNA: TGTGCCAGCAGCGTATGGGGCGCCTCTGGAAACACCATATATTTT
CDR3 protein: CASSVWGASGNTIYF
clone size: -
V gene: TRBV9
J gene: TRBJ1-3
D gene: -

CDR3 DNA: TGCGCCAGCAGCCAAGTGGGGGGGCAATACAATGAGCAGTTCTTC
CDR3 protein: CASSQVGGQYNEQFF
clone size: -
V gene: TRBV4-1
J gene: TRBJ2-1
D gene: -

CDR3 DNA: TGTGCCAGCAGTAAAACAGGGGGTGGCTACACCTTC
CDR3 protein: CASSKTGGGYTF
clone size: -
V gene: TRBV27
J gene: TRBJ1-2
D gene: TRBD1

CDR3 DNA: TGTGCCAGCAGGCCCTCCGGGACACGCTCTGGAAACACCATATATTTT
CDR3 protein: CASRPSGTRSGNTIYF
clone size: few
V gene: TRBV7-9
J gene: TRBJ1-3
D gene: -

CDR3 DNA: TGTGCCAGCAGTAGACAGAATCAGCCCCAGCATTTT
CDR3 protein: CASSRQNQPQHF
clone size: -
V gene: TRBV6-2/TRBV6-3
J gene: TRBJ1-5
D gene: -

CDR3 DNA: TGTGCCATCAGTGAGTCGAGAATGGCAGGCAGCTATGGCTACACCTTC
CDR3 protein: CAISESRMAGSYGYTF
clone size: -
V gene: TRBV10-3
J gene: TRBJ1-2
D gene: -

CDR3 DNA: TGTGCCAGCAGCTCAAGACAGGGAGAGAAAGGCTACACCTTC
CDR3 protein: CASSSRQGEKGYTF
clone size: -
V gene: TRBV11-3
J gene: TRBJ1-2
D gene: TRBD1

CDR3 DNA: TGTGCCAGCAGTTACTCGGGCAGGGGGTCCTACAATGAGCAGTTCTTC
CDR3 protein: CASSYSGRGSYNEQFF
clone size: once
V gene: TRBV6-5
J gene: TRBJ2-1
D gene: TRBD1

CDR3 DNA: TGTGCCAGCAGCTTAACTCAAGGGGTTGGCTACAATGAGCAGTTCTTC
CDR3 protein: CASSLTQGVGYNEQFF
clone size: once
V gene: TRBV7-3
J gene: TRBJ2-1
D gene: -

CDR3 DNA: TGTGCCAGCAGACCTATAGGGGACAGAGAGAATCAGCCCCAGCATTTT
CDR3 protein: CASRPIGDRENQPQHF
clone size: -
V gene: TRBV27
J gene: TRBJ1-5
D gene: TRBD1